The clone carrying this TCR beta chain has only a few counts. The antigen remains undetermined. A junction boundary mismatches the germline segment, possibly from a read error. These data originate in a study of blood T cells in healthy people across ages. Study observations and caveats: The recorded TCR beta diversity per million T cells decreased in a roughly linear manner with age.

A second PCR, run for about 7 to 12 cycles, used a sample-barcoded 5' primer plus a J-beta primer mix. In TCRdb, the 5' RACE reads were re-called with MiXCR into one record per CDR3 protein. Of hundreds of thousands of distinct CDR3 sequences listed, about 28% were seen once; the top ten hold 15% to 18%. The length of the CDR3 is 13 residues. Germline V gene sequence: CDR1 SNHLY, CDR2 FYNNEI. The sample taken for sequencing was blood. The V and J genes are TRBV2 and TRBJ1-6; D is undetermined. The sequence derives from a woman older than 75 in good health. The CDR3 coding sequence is TGTGCCAGCACTGAACGGCGGAATTCACCCCTCCACTTT. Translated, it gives CASTERRNSPLHF.